One sample yielded the 20 T cell receptor beta chains listed below, sequenced in a study of blood T cell repertoires in COVID-19. Sequencing was performed with immunoSEQ multiplex PCR; in TCRdb, only in-frame clones are kept and a portion is missing. The data hold 150,000 to 200,000 clones, with around 90% observed a single time. Sequenced input: peripheral blood. These receptors were taken from a human donor in a cohort sampled during active COVID-19.

The chain has TRBV2 and TRBJ1-5; D uncertain. CDR1 is SNHLY and CDR2 is FYNNEI in the germline V gene. Trimming stripped 9 bases from V and 2 bases from J, with 14 bases between. The CDR3 extends over 14 amino acids. The CDR3 region is CASHLSGGNQPQHF. In nucleotides, the CDR3 is TGTGCCAGTCACCTGAGCGGGGGCAATCAGCCCCAGCATTTT.

The J gene is TRBJ1-1, the V gene TRBV19, with 9 bases identical to TRBD1. CDR1 and CDR2 (germline): LNHDA, SQIVND (reference sequence). Losses at the gene ends were 6 bases for V and 1 base for J; bases not matched to a gene: 12. The CDR3 covers 17 residues. CDR3 loop: CASRYKTGGISNTEAFF. DNA of the CDR3: TGTGCCAGTAGATACAAAACAGGGGGCATCTCGAACACTGAAGCTTTCTTT. The full variable domain, in which reference TRBV19 and TRBJ1-1 provide the parts outside the CDR3, is DGGITQSPKYLFRKEGQNVTLSCEQNLNHDAMYWYRQDPGQGLRLIYYSQIVNDFQKGDIAEGYSVSREKKESFPLTVTSAQKNPTAFYLCASRYKTGGISNTEAFFGQGTRLTVV.

The chain carries TRBV7-9 and TRBJ1-3; TRBD1 agrees at 7 bases. CDR1 is SEHNR and CDR2 is FQNEAQ in the germline V gene (reference sequence). The CDR3 runs 14 residues. J gave up 2 bases and V 3 bases, and 1 base lay outside the gene matches. The CDR3 DNA reads as TGTGCCAGCAGCTTGGGGACAGCTGGAAACACCATATATTTT. Translated: CASSLGTAGNTIYF.

The V and J genes are TRBV19 and TRBJ2-2, with 9 bases that match TRBD2. The CDR3 is 14 residues long. CDR1 is LNHDA, CDR2 SQIVND, per germline (reference sequence). Trimming cost V 6 bases and J 6 bases; bases outside gene matches: 5. The CDR3 spells CASRLSGRSGELFF. CDR3 sequence (DNA): TGTGCCAGTAGGTTAAGCGGGAGGTCCGGGGAGCTGTTTTTT.

The rearrangement links TRBV13 to TRBJ2-2; 8 positions match TRBD1. The V and J ends lost 3 bases and 8 bases, in that order; junction bases with no gene match: 8. Looked up from germline, CDR1 is PRHDT and CDR2 is FYEKMQ (reference sequence). The CDR3 covers 15 residues. For the CDR3, the DNA is TGTGCCAGCAGCTTCCGACAGGGGCGAGGGGGGGAGCTGTTTTTT. Translated: CASSFRQGRGGELFF.

V and J are TRBV6-5 and TRBJ2-7; 7 bases agree with TRBD2. The CDR3 is made up of 15 amino acids. The trim removed 6 bases at V and 3 bases at J, leaving 11 bases unmatched. From germline, CDR1 is MNHEY and CDR2 SVGAGI. CDR3 amino acids: CASRAGRRGIYEQYF. CDR3 DNA: TGTGCCAGCAGGGCCGGACGGCGGGGGATCTACGAGCAGTACTTC.

The chain recombines TRBV29-1 with TRBJ2-2, with 8 positions matching TRBD2. The CDR3 loop spans 15 amino acids. The trim removed 1 base at V and 1 base at J, leaving 2 bases unmatched. Germline CDR1 and CDR2: SQVTM and ANQGSEA. DNA for the CDR3: TGCAGCGTTGAAGTCCTAGCGGGGAACACCGGGGAGCTGTTTTTT. Its translation is CSVEVLAGNTGELFF.

J is TRBJ1-1 and V is TRBV19; 8 bases fit TRBD1. V lost 7 bases to trimming and J lost 6 bases; unmatched junction nucleotides: 10. This CDR3 is built from 14 residues. The germline V gene encodes CDR1 LNHDA and CDR2 SQIVND (reference sequence). This CDR3 reads CASKLQGDFAEAFF. CDR3 DNA: TGTGCCAGTAAACTACAGGGGGACTTTGCTGAAGCTTTCTTT.

This chain joins TRBV24-1 and TRBJ2-5; D remains unclear. Between the trimmed V and J ends, which lost 9 bases and 2 bases, there was a span of 6 bases. CDR3 size: 11 residues. Germline CDR1 and CDR2: KGHDR and SFDVKD. CDR3: CATFLQETQYF. CDR3 DNA sequence: TGTGCCACCTTTCTTCAAGAGACCCAGTACTTC.

The CDR3 sequence is CASSRQGVTDTQYF. The CDR3 region has the DNA TGTGCCAGCAGTCGACAGGGGGTCACAGATACGCAGTATTTT. The chain combines TRBV2 with TRBJ2-3; TRBD1 matches at 9 bases. CDR3 length: 14 residues. The germline V gene has CDR1 SNHLY and CDR2 FYNNEI. J was trimmed by 2 bases and V by 5 bases; bases with no gene match: 2.

This sequence joins TRBV7-8 and TRBJ2-6, with TRBD1 matching 7 bases. The CDR3 totals 17 residues. The trim removed 1 base at V and 3 bases at J, leaving 6 bases unmatched. Looked up from germline, CDR1 is SGHVS and CDR2 is FQNEAQ. CDR3 sequence reads: CASSLGRTGGGANVLTF. The CDR3 DNA follows: TGTGCCAGCAGCTTAGGGAGGACAGGCGGTGGGGCCAACGTCCTGACTTTC.

CDR3 sequence: CASSVVRGTAEAFF. CDR3 sequence (DNA): TGTGCCAGCAGCGTAGTTAGGGGGACGGCTGAAGCTTTCTTT. The chain uses TRBV9 and TRBJ1-1, with D possibly being TRBD1 (6 bases). V lost 0 bases and J lost 6, with 12 bases in between. This CDR3 spans 14 amino acids. The germline V gene has CDR1 SGDLS and CDR2 YYNGEE.

This clone has just one count. The chain links TRBV28 to TRBJ2-1; D may be TRBD2 (6 bases). The CDR3 has 15 amino acids. Germline V gene data show CDR1 as MDHEN and CDR2 as SYDVKM. Trimming shortened V by 2 bases and J by 4 bases, and 12 bases separated the two germline ends. CDR3 DNA sequence: TGTGCCAGCAGTTTAGGGGGAGGAGTGTACAATGAGCAGTTCTTC. Amino acid sequence: CASSLGGGVYNEQFF.

The chain employs TRBV6-2 or TRBV6-3 and TRBJ1-2, with 7 bases matching TRBD1. Germline CDR1 is MNHEY and CDR2 is SVGEGT. This CDR3 is 17 amino acids long. Trimming at V came to 3 bases and at J to 7 bases, leaving 17 bases not matched to a gene. The CDR3 DNA reads as TGTGCCAGCAGTTATATTCGGGTACGACAGGGTGGTCGTGGCTACACCTTC. As protein: CASSYIRVRQGGRGYTF.

This chain joins TRBV6-1 and TRBJ1-2; 8 bases fit TRBD1. The CDR3 consists of 14 residues. With V trimmed by 3 bases and J by 4 bases, 4 bases remained unmatched. Germline values: CDR1 MNHNS, CDR2 SASEGT. The CDR3, as DNA: TGTGCCAGCAGTGAGCCAGGGGGCTCCTATGGCTACACCTTC. This codes for CASSEPGGSYGYTF.

In its sample, this clone was seen once. The gene calls are TRBV11-2 and TRBJ1-2, with D maybe TRBD1 (6 bases). Trimming took off 0 bases at V and 5 bases at J, with 7 bases between the two ends. In germline, CDR1 is SGHAT, CDR2 FQNNGV. The CDR3 has 13 amino acids. CDR3 sequence: CASSLDRGYGYTF. The CDR3 DNA is TGTGCCAGCAGCTTAGATAGGGGGTATGGCTACACCTTC.

The chain uses TRBV20-1 and TRBJ2-7, with a tentative D call TRBD1 (5 bases). The CDR3 is 14 residues long. CDR1 and CDR2 from the germline V gene are DFQATT and SNEGSKA (reference sequence). Trimming removed 3 bases from V and 0 bases from J, with 12 bases in between. The DNA for the CDR3 is TGCAGTGCTAGTCTCGACAGTGCCTCCTACGAGCAGTACTTC. Its protein is CSASLDSASYEQYF.

The chain joins TRBV10-3 to TRBJ2-5; D gene unclear. Gene TRBJ2-7 matches the end of the DNA better, so the J call may be wrong. CDR3 length equals 13 residues. The V gene's germline CDR1 is ENHRY and CDR2 SYGVKD. In DNA form, the CDR3 reads TGTGCCATCAGTGACCCCGGTTACCCCGAGCAGTACTTC. Translation gives CAISDPGYPEQYF.

The chain carries TRBV10-3 and TRBJ1-1; 7 bases line up with TRBD1. CDR3 length: 12 amino acids. V shed 10 bases, J shed 4 bases, and the junction held 6 bases outside the gene matches. The V gene's germline CDR1 is ENHRY and CDR2 SYGVKD. CDR3 sequence: CATRQGTTEAFF. CDR3 bases: TGTGCCACCCGACAGGGTACCACTGAAGCTTTCTTT.

The gene calls are TRBV30 and TRBJ2-4; the D is unclear. The V end lost 5 bases, the J end lost 10 bases, and 27 bases lay between the germline ends. Per the germline V gene, CDR1 is GTSNPN and CDR2 is SVGIG (reference sequence). The CDR3 covers 16 residues. CDR3 nucleotides: TGTGCCTGGGGCCAGAACGTGGCAACCGGAGTTAGGATTCAGTACTTC. This translates into CAWGQNVATGVRIQYF.